This T cell receptor beta chain was profiled in a study of cytomegalovirus exposure and HLA in healthy donors. General study points: Likely technical artifact: a cluster of highly shared sequence variants.

13 Jbeta primers and 60 Vbeta primers were used for the PCR. Sequencing used immunoSEQ multiplex PCR; TCRdb keeps in-frame clones, though not all of them. Of tens of thousands of clones in the sample, over 70% were seen once. This clone occurred a few times. Its specificity is unknown. Germline values: CDR1 SGHAT, CDR2 FQDESV (reference sequence). The CDR3 has 16 residues. V trimming: 0 bases; J trimming: 4 bases; junction bases outside the gene matches: 5. The V gene is TRBV11-1, the J gene TRBJ2-1; 8 bases fit TRBD2. This TCR came from a man aged 45-60 years in good health and CMV-seropositive. The sequencing input was PBMCs. CDR3 sequence: CASSLARTGGYNEQFF. The CDR3, as DNA: TGTGCCAGCAGCTTAGCGAGGACGGGGGGGTACAATGAGCAGTTCTTC. Using reference TRBV11-1 and TRBJ2-1 for the parts outside the CDR3, the full variable domain is EAEVAQSPRYKITEKSQAVAFWCDPISGHATLYWYRQILGQGPELLVQFQDESVVDDSQLPKDRFSAERLKGVDSTLKIQPAELGDSAMYLCASSLARTGGYNEQFFGPGTRLTVL.